One and the same sample provided the 9 T cell receptor beta chains below, sequenced in a study of blood T cells in healthy people across ages. PCR was performed a second time for about 6 to 12 cycles using a sample-barcoded 5' primer and a J-beta primer mix. One entry per CDR3 protein, called by TCRdb with MiXCR from the 5' RACE reads. Of 650,000 to 1,000,000 distinct CDR3 sequences listed, around 34% are singletons. The sequenced sample consisted of blood. The source is a man aged 18 to 30 in good health.

As to this clonotype: Its ends do not fully match the called genes, so a read error is possible. The chain uses TRBV11-2 and TRBJ1-2; 10 bases match TRBD1. This CDR3 has 16 residues. Germline-derived CDR1 and CDR2 are SGHAT and FQNNGV. The CDR3 loop is CACSLDAGTGVYGYTF. The DNA for the CDR3 is TGTGCCTGCAGCTTAGACGCCGGGACAGGGGTGTATGGCTACACCTTC.

This clonotype is a singleton in its sample. The rearrangement links TRBV29-1 to TRBJ2-5; 8 positions agree with TRBD2. The J call may be faulty, since TRBJ2-7 better matches the DNA end. This CDR3 region has 16 residues. CDR1 is SQVTM, CDR2 ANQGSEA, per germline. In DNA, the CDR3 is TGCAGCGTTGAAGACGGGGCTAGCGGGCCCTCCTACGAGCAGTACTTC. It codes for CSVEDGASGPSYEQYF.

This chain links TRBV5-1 with TRBJ2-6, with a possible D match to TRBD2 (5 bases). V shed 4 bases and J shed 8 bases, with 10 bases lying between them. Germline-derived CDR1 and CDR2 are SGHRS and YFSETQ. CDR3 length: 13 residues. The CDR3 nucleotides read TGCGCCAGCAGCGTAGGAGGAACCAACGTCCTGACTTTC. Protein sequence: CASSVGGTNVLTF.

This chain connects TRBV7-9 to TRBJ1-4; 7 bases agree with TRBD1. The ends lost 5 bases at V and 3 bases at J; junction bases unmatched: 9. This CDR3 contains 16 residues. Germline values: CDR1 SEHNR, CDR2 FQNEAQ (reference sequence). The CDR3 reads CASSLRDRDANEKLFF. The DNA for the CDR3 is TGTGCCAGCAGCCTACGCGACAGGGATGCTAATGAAAAACTGTTTTTT.

V usage is TRBV27 and J usage is TRBJ2-3, with D hard to call. The CDR3 is made up of 14 amino acids. V gave up 5 bases and J gave up 4 bases, with 13 bases separating them. Germline V CDR1 and CDR2: MNHEY, SMNVEV (reference sequence). CDR3 residues: CASSVLGLPDTQYF. As DNA, the CDR3 is TGTGCCAGCAGTGTTTTGGGGTTGCCAGATACGCAGTATTTT.

This clonotype was observed a handful of times. The CDR3 region has the DNA TGTGCCAGCAGTGAATATGCGGGGGGGGGAGAGACCCAGTACTTC. Translation: CASSEYAGGGETQYF. The chain recombines TRBV25-1 with TRBJ2-5; 9 bases agree with TRBD2. CDR3 length: 15 residues. Per the germline V gene, CDR1 is MGHDK and CDR2 is SYGVNS. The V and J ends lost 0 bases and 4 bases, in that order; junction bases with no gene match: 3. The variable domain in full, with the rest retrieved from reference TRBV25-1 and TRBJ2-5, is EADIYQTPRYLVIGTGKKITLECSQTMGHDKMYWYQQDPGMELHLIHYSYGVNSTEKGDLSSESTVSRIRTEHFPLTLESARPSHTSQYLCASSEYAGGGETQYFGPGTRLLVL.

There are many counts of this clonotype. This chain links TRBV20-1 with TRBJ2-4, with D hard to call. Germline-derived CDR1 and CDR2 are DFQATT and SNEGSKA (reference sequence). The CDR3 totals 13 residues. V was shortened by 5 bases and J by 3 bases, with 11 bases between the two germline ends. CDR3 sequence reads: CSADQYGKNIQYF. The CDR3 nucleotides are TGCAGTGCTGACCAGTACGGCAAAAACATTCAGTACTTC.

This chain joins TRBV7-8 and TRBJ2-1; a weak D match, TRBD2 (5 bases). This CDR3 spans 16 amino acids. Per the germline V gene, CDR1 is SGHVS and CDR2 is FQNEAQ. The V end was cut by 5 bases, the J end by 0 bases, with 14 bases between. CDR3 in amino acids: CASSRVHGGSYNEQFF. CDR3 DNA sequence: TGTGCCAGCAGCCGAGTACATGGAGGCTCCTACAATGAGCAGTTCTTC.

This clonotype turned up a few times. This chain links TRBV7-6 with TRBJ2-3; 8 positions agree with TRBD2. Germline V gives CDR1 SGHVS, CDR2 FNYEAQ. The V and J ends lost 5 bases and 4 bases, in that order; junction bases with no gene match: 11. CDR3 size: 16 residues. As DNA, the CDR3 is TGTGCCAGCAGCCCACTACCGGGACTAGTGGCAGATACGCAGTATTTT. The encoded protein is CASSPLPGLVADTQYF.